This T cell receptor beta chain was documented in a study of blood T cell repertoires in COVID-19. TCRdb's table, derived via immunoSEQ multiplex PCR, lists solely in-frame clones and lacks some. The sample holds around 240,000 clones; 90% are singletons and the top ten take around 0.85%. A PCR-confirmed or clinician-diagnosed COVID-19 case had contacted exposed participants within 2 weeks of entry. Per germline, CDR1 SGDLS and CDR2 YYNGEE. The CDR3 sequence is 14 residues long. V dropped 6 bases and J dropped 2; count of bases not matched to a gene: 5. V and J are TRBV9 and TRBJ2-3, with 8 bases lining up with TRBD1. The sample comprised PBMCs or T cells enriched from blood (not recorded which). This clonotype was obtained from a middle-aged man who had been exposed to COVID-19. The CDR3 sequence: CASNDRGYTDTQYF. In nucleotides, the CDR3 is TGTGCCAGCAATGACAGGGGCTACACAGATACGCAGTATTTT.